This record covers a single TCR beta chain. Per germline, CDR1 SGHAT and CDR2 FQNNGV. The V and J ends lost 3 bases and 4 bases, in that order; junction bases with no gene match: 15. This CDR3 is 18 amino acids long. This record comes from a study of blood T cell repertoires in COVID-19. Overall study: The cDNA or gDNA used as material had been derived from T cells, B-cell-depleted T cells, or PBMCs.

Assignments of participants to cohorts depended upon their own reported clinical history. Each recovered donor of Cohort 3 presented with two negative PCRs, clearance, or symptom resolution. Per the original methods: Amplification with reference gene primers provided the estimates of nucleated cell counts. The protocol was immunoSEQ multiplex PCR, while the TCRdb copy is restricted to in-frame clones and leaves out a portion. D and trimming were read from the DNA, whereas the V and J calls and clone size are those reported in that table. In the table there are 40,000 to 50,000 clones, about 85% of which are singletons.

The J gene is TRBJ2-5, the V gene TRBV11-2, with 9 bases aligning to TRBD1. The TCR comes from a woman between 45 and 65 years old who had recovered from COVID-19. The sequenced material came from PBMCs or T cells enriched from blood (not recorded which). CDR3 region: CASSLAFSGTGSRETQYF. The CDR3, as DNA: TGTGCCAGCAGCTTGGCGTTTTCCGGGACAGGGTCTCGAGAGACCCAGTACTTC.